The clone carrying this T cell receptor (beta chain) was recorded once. Its antigen is not identified. This entry is derived from a study of lymphopenia after photon versus proton radiotherapy. Points from the study as a whole: Post-nadir diversity loss with photons came from oligoclonal expansion, particularly CD8+ Temra cells. Relative stability marked proton patients; photon patients lost diversity and naive cells.

Clones were sequenced by immunoSEQ multiplex PCR, and TCRdb holds only the in-frame ones, with some missing. Among some 55,000 clones listed, around 82% were seen once. The V gene end was trimmed by 3 bases and the J gene end by 2 bases; junction bases not matched to a gene: 7. Germline V CDR1 and CDR2: SGHNT, YENEEA. The CDR3 loop spans 15 amino acids. The specimen was peripheral blood, collected from a patient treated with photon-based radiotherapy. This sequence originates from a man aged 50 or older with gastric cancer. V and J are TRBV11-3 and TRBJ2-7; 7 bases match TRBD2. CDR3 nucleotides: TGTGCCAGCAGCTTGACAGCGGGAACGACCTACGAGCAGTACTTC. Protein: CASSLTAGTTYEQYF.